Each of the 15 T cell receptor beta chains below was sequenced from the same sample in a study of patients and donors after allogeneic stem cell transplantation. TCRdb itself ran the RT-PCR reads through MiXCR, one entry per CDR3 protein. The data contain approximately 160,000 distinct CDR3 sequences, about 32% of them singletons. Sequenced input: blood, either unsorted or a sorted T cell fraction (not recorded which). All receptors derive from a human donor who was either an allogeneic HSCT recipient or a stem cell or donor lymphocyte infusion donor (not recorded which). It is not recorded whose cells these are; they may come from a transplant donor.

The chain employs TRBV20-1 and TRBJ2-3; TRBD2 agrees at 13 bases. CDR3 length equals 16 residues. Germline V CDR1 and CDR2: DFQATT, SNEGSKA (reference sequence). The junction had 7 bases not matched to a gene; V was cut back by 1 base and J by 6 bases. The DNA of the CDR3 is TGCAGTGCTAGAGGGGGGACTAGCGGGACCGAGGATACGCAGTATTTT. Amino acids: CSARGGTSGTEDTQYF.

This clonotype appeared a few times. V is TRBV30 and J is TRBJ2-7, with D perhaps matching TRBD1 or TRBD2 (5 bases each). The germline V gene has CDR1 GTSNPN and CDR2 SVGIG (reference sequence). The length of the CDR3 is 13 residues. V dropped 3 bases and J dropped 0 bases, with 9 bases sitting between them. CDR3 coding DNA: TGTGCCTGGAGCGTGGGGGTCTCCTACGAGCAGTACTTC. Protein product: CAWSVGVSYEQYF.

The V call is TRBV5-1, the J call TRBJ1-4; D not certain. The CDR3 runs 16 residues. CDR1 and CDR2 (germline): SGHRS, YFSETQ. V gave up 0 bases and J gave up 0 bases, with 9 bases separating them. The CDR3 region is CASSLGRTATNEKLFF. The DNA of the CDR3 is TGCGCCAGCAGCTTGGGCAGGACTGCAACTAATGAAAAACTGTTTTTT.

This clonotype was counted only a few times. The rearrangement joins TRBV28 to TRBJ2-3; D tentatively fits TRBD1 or TRBD2 (6 bases each). The germline gives CDR1 MDHEN, CDR2 SYDVKM. The CDR3 length is 14 residues. The ends were cut back, 10 bases at V and 5 bases at J, with 19 bases in the middle. The CDR3 coding sequence is TGTGCCACCGCCGCTCCAGGAGGGGGAGATACGCAGTATTTT. Residues: CATAAPGGGDTQYF. Together with reference TRBV28 and TRBJ2-3, the CDR3 gives the full variable domain: DVKVTQSSRYLVKRTGEKVFLECVQDMDHENMFWYRQDPGLGLRLIYFSYDVKMKEKGDIPEGYSVSREKKERFSLILESASTNQTSMYLCATAAPGGGDTQYFGPGTRLTVL.

The V and J genes are TRBV9 and TRBJ2-1; 11 bases are a match to TRBD2. CDR1 and CDR2 (germline): SGDLS, YYNGEE. The V segment lost 6 bases and the J segment 6 bases; nucleotides outside the gene matches: 5. This CDR3 contains 14 residues. Here the CDR3 reads CASTTSGSFNEQFF. The DNA of the CDR3 is TGTGCCAGCACCACTAGCGGGAGTTTCAATGAGCAGTTCTTC.

V and J are TRBV15 and TRBJ2-4, with a tentative D call TRBD2 (6 bases). V gave up 5 bases and J gave up 1 base, with 18 bases separating them. The CDR3 is made up of 17 amino acids. Germline V gives CDR1 LNHNV, CDR2 YYDKDF (reference sequence). The CDR3 bases are TGTGCCACCAGCGGTCCCTTCCGGGAGACCGCCAAAAACATTCAGTACTTC. Translation: CATSGPFRETAKNIQYF.

This clonotype was seen a few times. The V call is TRBV15, the J call TRBJ2-1; TRBD2 agrees at 14 bases. Germline V gene sequence: CDR1 LNHNV, CDR2 YYDKDF (reference sequence). The J segment lost 6 bases and the V segment lost 8 bases, leaving 6 bases of the junction unmatched. The CDR3 totals 15 residues. The CDR3 loop reads CATVQGLAGVNEQFF. The CDR3 DNA follows: TGTGCCACCGTTCAGGGACTAGCGGGAGTCAATGAGCAGTTCTTC.

This clonotype has more than one count but fewer than ten. The chain couples TRBV20-1 to TRBJ2-7; D not certain. CDR3 length: 13 amino acids. Germline V gene data show CDR1 as DFQATT and CDR2 as SNEGSKA (reference sequence). The V end lost 2 bases, the J end lost 0 bases, and 8 bases lay between the germline ends. The CDR3 DNA reads TGCAGTGCTAGAATCAGTTTCTCCTACGAGCAGTACTTC. It yields the protein CSARISFSYEQYF.

The rearrangement uses TRBV29-1 and TRBJ2-7; 8 bases match TRBD2. Germline V CDR1 and CDR2: SQVTM, ANQGSEA. This CDR3 comprises 16 residues. Germline trimming cut 4 bases from V and 4 bases from J; bases unmatched to any gene: 15. The CDR3 bases are TGCAGCGTTGGTTCGCCGGCTAGCGGGCTACATTACGAGCAGTACTTC. Its translation: CSVGSPASGLHYEQYF.

This clonotype was observed a few times. The chain has TRBV7-2 and TRBJ1-6, with D perhaps matching TRBD1 (6 bases). V lost 0 bases and J lost 9, with 12 bases in between. Germline loops: CDR1 SGHTA, CDR2 FQGNSA. This CDR3 has 15 residues. The CDR3 reads CASSLALSGVSPLHF. CDR3 bases: TGTGCCAGCAGCTTAGCGCTTTCAGGGGTTTCACCCCTCCACTTT.

This clonotype was seen ten or more times. J is TRBJ2-1 and V is TRBV7-2; 9 bases align to TRBD2. CDR3 length equals 15 residues. After removal of 0 bases from V and 6 bases from J, the junction contained 3 bases not matched to a gene. Germline CDR1 is SGHTA and CDR2 is FQGNSA. The CDR3 reads CASSLALAGVNEQFF. CDR3 DNA sequence: TGTGCCAGCAGCTTAGCCTTAGCGGGAGTCAATGAGCAGTTCTTC.

Here the CDR3 reads CSASLGQGAFGNEKLFF. Written as DNA, the CDR3 is TGCAGTGCTAGTCTGGGACAGGGGGCGTTTGGTAATGAAAAACTGTTTTTT. V is TRBV20-1 and J is TRBJ1-4; 12 positions agree with TRBD1. Losses at the gene ends were 3 bases for V and 4 bases for J; bases not matched to a gene: 9. CDR1 and CDR2 (germline): DFQATT, SNEGSKA (reference sequence). This CDR3 has 17 amino acids.

There are a few counts of this clonotype. The chain recombines TRBV9 with TRBJ1-1; D remains ambiguous. V was clipped by 0 bases and J by 2 bases, with 8 bases between them. The germline V gene encodes CDR1 SGDLS and CDR2 YYNGEE. CDR3 length: 14 amino acids. CDR3 region: CASSVGPGNTEAFF. The CDR3 coding sequence is TGTGCCAGCAGCGTAGGGCCAGGCAACACTGAAGCTTTCTTT.

The chain carries TRBV5-1 and TRBJ2-7, with D possibly being TRBD1 (6 bases). Germline-derived CDR1 and CDR2 are SGHRS and YFSETQ. The CDR3 runs to 12 residues. Between the trimmed V and J ends, which lost 7 bases and 3 bases, there was a span of 11 bases. This CDR3 is CASSRDNYEQYF. The CDR3 bases are TGCGCCAGCTCCCGGGACAACTACGAGCAGTACTTC.

The rearrangement joins TRBV20-1 to TRBJ2-1, with TRBD2 matching over 8 bases. This CDR3 comprises 12 residues. Germline trimming cut 3 bases from V and 15 bases from J; bases unmatched to any gene: 10. Germline CDR1 DFQATT, CDR2 SNEGSKA (reference sequence). DNA of the CDR3: TGCAGTGCTAGTTCCGGGAGGGCCGTTCGGTTCTTC. As protein: CSASSGRAVRFF.